This record looks at one TCR beta chain sequence and its context. Antigen: not known. The sample originates from a study of blood T cells in healthy people across ages. CDR1 and CDR2 (germline): SEHNR, FQNEAQ (reference sequence). The V gene lost 1 base and the J gene lost 2 bases, with 11 bases spanning the gap. The CDR3 loop spans 15 amino acids. Notes on the study in general: Diversity figures derived from one million T cells were judged to underestimate the true value.

Through a sample-barcoded 5' primer and a J-beta primer mix, a second PCR was run for 7 to 11 cycles. Via MiXCR, TCRdb re-called the 5' RACE reads, giving one row per CDR3 protein. The sample has about 1.5 million distinct CDR3 sequences; roughly 45% are singletons. Researchers report isolating at least 6.5 million PBMCs per sample. Source material: blood. This TCR came from a woman under 30 in good health. The J gene is TRBJ1-2, the V gene TRBV7-9; weak D call: TRBD1 (6 bases). CDR3 in DNA: TGTGCCAGCAGCTTAGAGGCAGGGGAAAACTATGGCTACACCTTC. The encoded protein is CASSLEAGENYGYTF.